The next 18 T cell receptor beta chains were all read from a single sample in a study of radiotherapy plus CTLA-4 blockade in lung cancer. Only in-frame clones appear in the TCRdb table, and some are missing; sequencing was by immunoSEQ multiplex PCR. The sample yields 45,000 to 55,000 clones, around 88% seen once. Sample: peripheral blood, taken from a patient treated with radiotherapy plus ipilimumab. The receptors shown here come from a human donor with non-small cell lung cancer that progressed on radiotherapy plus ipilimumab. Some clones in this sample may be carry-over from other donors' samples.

CDR3 coding DNA: TGTGCCAGCAGCCTATACACCGGGGAGCTGTTTTTT. Protein sequence: CASSLYTGELFF. The chain carries TRBV5-4 and TRBJ2-2; no clear D gene. This CDR3 has 12 amino acids. The ends were cut back, 4 bases at V and 3 bases at J, with 4 bases in the middle. Germline values: CDR1 SGHNT, CDR2 YYREEE (reference sequence).

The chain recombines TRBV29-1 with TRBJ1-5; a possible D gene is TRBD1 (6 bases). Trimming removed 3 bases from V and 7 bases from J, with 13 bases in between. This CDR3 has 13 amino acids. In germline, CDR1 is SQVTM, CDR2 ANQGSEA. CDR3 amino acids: CSVDSGQGQPQHF. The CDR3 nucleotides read TGCAGCGTTGACTCAGGGCAGGGGCAGCCCCAGCATTTT.

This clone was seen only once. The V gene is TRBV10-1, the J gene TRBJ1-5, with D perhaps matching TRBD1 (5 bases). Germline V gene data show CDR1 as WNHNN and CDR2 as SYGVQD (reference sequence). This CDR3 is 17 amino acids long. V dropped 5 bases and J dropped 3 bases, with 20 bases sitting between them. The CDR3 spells CASSFRSGVQANQPQHF. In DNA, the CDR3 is TGCGCCAGCAGTTTTCGTTCGGGGGTACAGGCCAATCAGCCCCAGCATTTT.

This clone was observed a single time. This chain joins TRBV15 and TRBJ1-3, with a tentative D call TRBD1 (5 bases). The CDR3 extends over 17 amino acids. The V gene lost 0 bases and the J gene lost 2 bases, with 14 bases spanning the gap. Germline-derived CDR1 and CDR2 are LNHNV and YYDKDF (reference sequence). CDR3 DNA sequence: TGTGCCACCAGCAGAGATTTGGGAGGGGACGCTGGAAACACCATATATTTT. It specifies CATSRDLGGDAGNTIYF.

The CDR3 coding sequence is TGCAGCGTTGTTAGTATAGATCTAGCGGACCAAGAGACCCAGTACTTC. Translation: CSVVSIDLADQETQYF. This chain uses TRBV29-1 with TRBJ2-5, with 7 bases aligning to TRBD2. V lost 4 bases, J lost 0 bases, and 11 bases stayed unmatched. Germline CDR1 reads SQVTM; CDR2 reads ANQGSEA. This CDR3 has 16 amino acids.

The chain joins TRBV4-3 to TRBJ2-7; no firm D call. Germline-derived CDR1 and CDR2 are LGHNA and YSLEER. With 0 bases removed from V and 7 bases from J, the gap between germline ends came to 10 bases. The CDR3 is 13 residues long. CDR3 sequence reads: CASSQDIGREQYF. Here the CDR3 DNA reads TGCGCCAGCAGCCAAGATATAGGCAGGGAGCAGTACTTC.

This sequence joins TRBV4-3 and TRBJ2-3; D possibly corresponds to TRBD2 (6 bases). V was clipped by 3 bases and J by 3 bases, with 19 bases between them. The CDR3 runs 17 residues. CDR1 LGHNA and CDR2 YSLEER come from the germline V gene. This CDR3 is CASSHFLEGGWTDTQYF. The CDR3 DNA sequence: TGCGCCAGCAGCCACTTCCTGGAGGGAGGTTGGACAGATACGCAGTATTTT.

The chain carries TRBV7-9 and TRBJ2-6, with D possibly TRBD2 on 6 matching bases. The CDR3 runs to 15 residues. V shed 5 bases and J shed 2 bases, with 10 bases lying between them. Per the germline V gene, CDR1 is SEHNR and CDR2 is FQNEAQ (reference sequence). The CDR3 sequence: CASSPWEAGANVLTF. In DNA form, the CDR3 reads TGTGCCAGCAGCCCCTGGGAGGCTGGGGCCAACGTCCTGACTTTC.

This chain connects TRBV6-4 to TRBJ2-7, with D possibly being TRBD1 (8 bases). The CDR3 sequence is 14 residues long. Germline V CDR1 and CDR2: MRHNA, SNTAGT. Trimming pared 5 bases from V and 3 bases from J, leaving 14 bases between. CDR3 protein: CASSPTGGVYEQYF. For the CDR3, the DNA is TGTGCCAGCAGTCCTACAGGGGGGGTCTACGAGCAGTACTTC.

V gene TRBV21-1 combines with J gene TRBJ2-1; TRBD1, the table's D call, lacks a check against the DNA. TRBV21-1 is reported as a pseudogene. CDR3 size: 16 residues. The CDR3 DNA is TGTGCCAGCAGCAGAGTCACAATCGGACAGTTCAATGAGCAGTTCTTC. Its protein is CASSRVTIGQFNEQFF.

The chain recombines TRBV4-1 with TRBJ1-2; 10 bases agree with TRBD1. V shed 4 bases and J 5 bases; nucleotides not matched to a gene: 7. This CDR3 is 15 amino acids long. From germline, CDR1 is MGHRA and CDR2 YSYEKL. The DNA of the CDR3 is TGCGCCAGCAGCCTTGAGGGGGGACAGGGGTATGGCTACACCTTC. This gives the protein CASSLEGGQGYGYTF.

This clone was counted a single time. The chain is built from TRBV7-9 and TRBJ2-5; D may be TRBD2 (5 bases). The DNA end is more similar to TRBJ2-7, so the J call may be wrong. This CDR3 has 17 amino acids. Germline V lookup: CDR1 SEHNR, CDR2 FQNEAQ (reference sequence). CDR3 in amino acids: CASSLSAGGPGLSEQYF. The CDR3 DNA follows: TGTGCCAGCAGCTTAAGTGCGGGCGGGCCCGGGCTCTCCGAGCAGTACTTC.

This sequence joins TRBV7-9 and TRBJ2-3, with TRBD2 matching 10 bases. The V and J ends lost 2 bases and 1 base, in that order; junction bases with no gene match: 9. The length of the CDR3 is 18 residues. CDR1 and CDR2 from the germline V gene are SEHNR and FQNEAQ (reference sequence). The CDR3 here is CASSLKAGGPGRTDTQYF. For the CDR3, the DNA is TGTGCCAGCAGCTTAAAAGCGGGAGGGCCAGGTCGCACAGATACGCAGTATTTT.

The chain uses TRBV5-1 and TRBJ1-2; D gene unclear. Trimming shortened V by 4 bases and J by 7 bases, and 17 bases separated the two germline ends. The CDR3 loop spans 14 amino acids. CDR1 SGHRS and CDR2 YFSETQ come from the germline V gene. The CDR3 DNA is TGCGCCAGCAGCCACCCTCTAAGTCCCCCTGGCTACACCTTC. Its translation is CASSHPLSPPGYTF.

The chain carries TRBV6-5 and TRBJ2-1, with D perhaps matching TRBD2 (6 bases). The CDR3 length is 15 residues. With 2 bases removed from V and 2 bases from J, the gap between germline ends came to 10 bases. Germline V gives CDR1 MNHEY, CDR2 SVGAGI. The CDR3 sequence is CASSYNGGTYNEQFF. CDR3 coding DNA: TGTGCCAGCAGTTACAACGGGGGAACCTACAATGAGCAGTTCTTC.

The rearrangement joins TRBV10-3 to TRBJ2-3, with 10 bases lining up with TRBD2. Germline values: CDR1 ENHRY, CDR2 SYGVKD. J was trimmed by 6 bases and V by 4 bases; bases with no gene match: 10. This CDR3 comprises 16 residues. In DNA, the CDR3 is TGTGCCATCAGTGGCCCCAGCGGGGGGGCTGCCGATACGCAGTATTTT. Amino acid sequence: CAISGPSGGAADTQYF.

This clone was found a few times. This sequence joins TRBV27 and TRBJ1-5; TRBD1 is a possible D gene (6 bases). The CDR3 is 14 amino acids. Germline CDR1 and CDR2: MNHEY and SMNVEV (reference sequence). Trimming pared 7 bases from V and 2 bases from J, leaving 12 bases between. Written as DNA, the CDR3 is TGTGCCAGCACAGGGGCGCAGGGCAATCAGCCCCAGCATTTT. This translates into CASTGAQGNQPQHF.

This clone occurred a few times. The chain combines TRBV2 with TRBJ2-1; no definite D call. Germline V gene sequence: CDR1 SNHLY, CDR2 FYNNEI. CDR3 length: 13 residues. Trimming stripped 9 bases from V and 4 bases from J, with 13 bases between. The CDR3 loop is CASPPEQYNEQFF. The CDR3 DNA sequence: TGTGCCAGTCCCCCGGAGCAGTACAATGAGCAGTTCTTC.